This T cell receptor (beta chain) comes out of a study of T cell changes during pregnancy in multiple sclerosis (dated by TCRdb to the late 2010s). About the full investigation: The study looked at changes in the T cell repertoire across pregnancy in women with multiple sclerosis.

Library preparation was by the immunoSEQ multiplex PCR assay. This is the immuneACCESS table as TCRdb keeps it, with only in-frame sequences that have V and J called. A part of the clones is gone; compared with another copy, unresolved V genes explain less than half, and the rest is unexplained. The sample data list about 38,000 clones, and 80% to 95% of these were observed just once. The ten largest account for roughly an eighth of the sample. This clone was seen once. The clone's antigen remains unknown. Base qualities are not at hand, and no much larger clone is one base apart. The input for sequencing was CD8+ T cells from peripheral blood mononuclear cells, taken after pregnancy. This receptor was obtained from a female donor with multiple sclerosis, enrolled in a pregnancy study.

CDR3 sequence: CATSVIMNTEAFF. The base sequence is TGTGCCACCTCGGTGATCATGAACACTGAAGCTTTCTTT. This chain is built from TRBV15 and TRBJ1-1, with the D gene not confidently named. CDR1 is given as LNHNV and CDR2 as YYDKDF, both from the germline V gene (reference sequence). The CDR3 covers 13 residues, taking in both the cysteine and the phenylalanine. CDR3 DNA only is kept here, 39 bases in frame from base 1. Trimming at the junction amounts to 8 bases on V and 0 bases on J, and the germline ends lie 10 bases apart. With all but the CDR3 taken from the reference TRBV15 and TRBJ1-1 genes, the full variable domain is: DAMVIQNPRYQVTQFGKPVTLSCSQTLNHNVMYWYQQKSSQAPKLLFHYYDKDFNNEADTPDNFQSRRPNTSFCFLDIRSPGLGDTAMYLCATSVIMNTEAFFGQGTRLTVV.